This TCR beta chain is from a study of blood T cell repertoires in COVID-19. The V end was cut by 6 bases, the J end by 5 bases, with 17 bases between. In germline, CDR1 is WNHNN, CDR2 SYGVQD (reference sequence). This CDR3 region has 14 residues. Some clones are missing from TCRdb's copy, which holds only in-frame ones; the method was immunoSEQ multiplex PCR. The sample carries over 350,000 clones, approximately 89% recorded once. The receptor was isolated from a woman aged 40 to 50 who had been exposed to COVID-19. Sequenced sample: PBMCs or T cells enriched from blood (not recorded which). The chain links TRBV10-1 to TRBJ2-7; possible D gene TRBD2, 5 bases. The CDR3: CASSRTGEEDEQYF. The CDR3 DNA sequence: TGCGCCAGCAGCCGGACGGGCGAGGAGGACGAGCAGTACTTC.